Detailed here is one TCR beta chain. Its matching antigen is unknown. This CDR3 has 15 amino acids. CDR1 and CDR2 from the germline V gene are MDHEN and SYDVKM. The V and J ends lost 4 bases and 2 bases respectively, with 14 bases between them. This sample is drawn from a study of cytomegalovirus exposure and HLA in healthy donors. Broader study findings: The authors later found most CMV-associated TCR beta chains appeared HLA-restricted. The likely origin of a cluster of highly shared sequence variants was a sequencing artifact.

The study ran its PCR with 60 Vbeta and 13 Jbeta primers. Clones were sequenced by immunoSEQ multiplex PCR, and TCRdb holds only the in-frame ones, with some missing. The sample comprises 120,000 to 150,000 clones, about 72% of which are singletons, and about 4.5% rests with the top ten. V gene TRBV28 combines with J gene TRBJ2-5, with TRBD1 as a possible D gene (6 bases). The sample comprised PBMCs. This sequence was found in a man between 60 and 75 years old in good health and CMV-seronegative. CDR3 in amino acids: CASSSSGAPQETQYF. As DNA, the CDR3 is TGTGCCAGCAGTTCCTCAGGGGCCCCACAAGAGACCCAGTACTTC.